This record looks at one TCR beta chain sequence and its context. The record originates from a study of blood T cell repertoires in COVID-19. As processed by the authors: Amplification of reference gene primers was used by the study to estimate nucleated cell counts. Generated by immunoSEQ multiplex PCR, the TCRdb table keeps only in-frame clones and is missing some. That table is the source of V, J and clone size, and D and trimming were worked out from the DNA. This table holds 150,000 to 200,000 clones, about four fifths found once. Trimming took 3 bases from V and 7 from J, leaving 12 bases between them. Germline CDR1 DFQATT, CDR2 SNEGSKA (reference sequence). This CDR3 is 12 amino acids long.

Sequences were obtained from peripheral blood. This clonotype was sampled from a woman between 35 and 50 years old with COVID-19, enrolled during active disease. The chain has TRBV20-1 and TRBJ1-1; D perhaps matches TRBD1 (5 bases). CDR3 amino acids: CSASRGAREAFF. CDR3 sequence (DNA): TGCAGTGCTAGTAGGGGTGCCCGTGAAGCTTTCTTT.